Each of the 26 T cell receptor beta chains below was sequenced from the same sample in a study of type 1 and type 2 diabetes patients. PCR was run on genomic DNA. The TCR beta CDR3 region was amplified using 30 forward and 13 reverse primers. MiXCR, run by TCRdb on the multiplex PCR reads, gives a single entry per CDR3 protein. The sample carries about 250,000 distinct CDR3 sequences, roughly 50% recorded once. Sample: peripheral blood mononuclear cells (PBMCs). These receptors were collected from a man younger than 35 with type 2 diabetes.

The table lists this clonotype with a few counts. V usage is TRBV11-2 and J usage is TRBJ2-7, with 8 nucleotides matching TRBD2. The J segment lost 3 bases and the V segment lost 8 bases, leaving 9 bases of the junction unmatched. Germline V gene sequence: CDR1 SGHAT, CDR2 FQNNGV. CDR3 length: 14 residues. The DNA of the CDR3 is TGTGCCAGCGGGGCCGGACTAGCCGTCTACGAGCAGTACTTC. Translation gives CASGAGLAVYEQYF.

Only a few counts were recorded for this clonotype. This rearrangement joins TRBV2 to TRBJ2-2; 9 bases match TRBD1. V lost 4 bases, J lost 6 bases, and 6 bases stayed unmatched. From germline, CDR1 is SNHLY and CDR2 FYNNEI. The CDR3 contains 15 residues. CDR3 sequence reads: CASSANRGPAGELFF. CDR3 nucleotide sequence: TGTGCCAGCAGTGCCAACAGGGGGCCCGCCGGGGAGCTGTTTTTT.

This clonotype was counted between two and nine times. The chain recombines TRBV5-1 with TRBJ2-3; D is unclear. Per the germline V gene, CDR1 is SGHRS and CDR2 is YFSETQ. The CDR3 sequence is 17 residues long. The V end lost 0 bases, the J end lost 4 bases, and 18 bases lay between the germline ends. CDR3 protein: CASSLDRMGLKADTQYF. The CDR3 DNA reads TGCGCCAGCAGCTTGGATCGCATGGGCCTTAAGGCAGATACGCAGTATTTT.

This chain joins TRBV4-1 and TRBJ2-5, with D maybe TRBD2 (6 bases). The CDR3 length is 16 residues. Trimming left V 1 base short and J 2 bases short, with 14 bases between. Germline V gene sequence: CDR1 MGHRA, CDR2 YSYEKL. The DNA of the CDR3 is TGCGCCAGCAGCCAAGGTGGCGGGGCTAGTCAAGAGACCCAGTACTTC. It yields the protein CASSQGGGASQETQYF.

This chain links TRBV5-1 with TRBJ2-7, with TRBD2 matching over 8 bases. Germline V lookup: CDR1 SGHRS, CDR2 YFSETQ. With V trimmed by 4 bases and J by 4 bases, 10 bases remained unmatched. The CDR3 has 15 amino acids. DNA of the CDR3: TGCGCCAGCAGCCTTACAGCGGGAGCAGTATACGAGCAGTACTTC. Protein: CASSLTAGAVYEQYF.

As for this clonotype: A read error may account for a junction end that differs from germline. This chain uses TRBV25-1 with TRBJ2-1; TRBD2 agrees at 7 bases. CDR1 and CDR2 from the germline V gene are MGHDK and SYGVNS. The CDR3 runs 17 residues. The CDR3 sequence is CASGLAGSAGEKHEQFF. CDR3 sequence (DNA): TGCGCCAGCGGCTTGGCAGGATCTGCGGGAGAAAAGCATGAGCAGTTCTTC.

The CDR3 region is CALLTSGRAQIHEQYF. The CDR3 DNA reads TGTGCCTTGCTTACTAGCGGGAGGGCCCAAATCCACGAGCAGTACTTC. The chain employs TRBV30 and TRBJ2-7; 13 nucleotides agree with TRBD2. With V trimmed by 7 bases and J by 5 bases, 14 bases remained unmatched. Germline assignment: CDR1 GTSNPN and CDR2 SVGIG (reference sequence). The CDR3 is 16 residues long.

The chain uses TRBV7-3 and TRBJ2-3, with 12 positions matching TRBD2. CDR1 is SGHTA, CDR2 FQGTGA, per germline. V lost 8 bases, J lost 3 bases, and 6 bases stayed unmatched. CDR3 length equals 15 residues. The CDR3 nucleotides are TGTGCCAGCGGGCAAGGGACTAGCGGGACAGATACGCAGTATTTT. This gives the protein CASGQGTSGTDTQYF.

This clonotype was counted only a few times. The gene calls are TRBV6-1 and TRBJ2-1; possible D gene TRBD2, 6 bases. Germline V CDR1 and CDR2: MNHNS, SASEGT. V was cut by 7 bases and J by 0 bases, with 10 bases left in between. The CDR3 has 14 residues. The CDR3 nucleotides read TGTGCCAGCACTCGGAGGGACTCCTACAATGAGCAGTTCTTC. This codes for CASTRRDSYNEQFF.

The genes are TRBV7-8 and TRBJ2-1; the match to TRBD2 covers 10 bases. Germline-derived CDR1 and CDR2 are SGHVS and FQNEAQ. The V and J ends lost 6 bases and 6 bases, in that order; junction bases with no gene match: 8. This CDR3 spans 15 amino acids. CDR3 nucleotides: TGTGCCAGCAGTTCTAGCGGGAGAAGGGGCAATGAGCAGTTCTTC. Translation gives CASSSSGRRGNEQFF. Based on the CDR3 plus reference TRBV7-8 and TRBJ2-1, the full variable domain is GAGVSQSPRYKVAKRGQDVALRCDPISGHVSLFWYQQALGQGPEFLTYFQNEAQLDKSGLPSDRFFAERPEGSVSTLKIQRTQQEDSAVYLCASSSSGRRGNEQFFGPGTRLTVL.

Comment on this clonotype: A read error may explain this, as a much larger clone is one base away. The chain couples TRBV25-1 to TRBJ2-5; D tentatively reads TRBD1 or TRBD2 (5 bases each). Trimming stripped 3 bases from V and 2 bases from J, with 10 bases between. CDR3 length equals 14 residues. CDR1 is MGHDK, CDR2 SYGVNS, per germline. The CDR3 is CASSDWGIQETQYF. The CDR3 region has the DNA TGTGCCAGCAGTGATTGGGGGATACAAGAGACCCAGTACTTC.

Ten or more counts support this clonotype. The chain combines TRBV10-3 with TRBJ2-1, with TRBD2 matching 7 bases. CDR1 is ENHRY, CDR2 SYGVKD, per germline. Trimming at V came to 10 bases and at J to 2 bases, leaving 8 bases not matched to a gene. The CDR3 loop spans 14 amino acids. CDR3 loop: CATGAGFAYNEQFF. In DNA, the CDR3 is TGTGCCACTGGAGCGGGGTTTGCCTACAATGAGCAGTTCTTC.

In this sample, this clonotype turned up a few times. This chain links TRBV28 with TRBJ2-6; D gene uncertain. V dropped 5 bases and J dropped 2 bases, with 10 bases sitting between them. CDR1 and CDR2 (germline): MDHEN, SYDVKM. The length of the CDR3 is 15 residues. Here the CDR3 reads CASSDHLPGANVLTF. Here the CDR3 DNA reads TGTGCCAGCAGTGACCATCTACCTGGGGCCAACGTCCTGACTTTC.

Written as DNA, the CDR3 is TGTGCCAGCAGTGGGGCAGGGATGGTGGACACTGAAGCTTTCTTT. Translated, it gives CASSGAGMVDTEAFF. The V call is TRBV2, the J call TRBJ1-1; possibly TRBD1 for D (5 bases). The length of the CDR3 is 15 residues. Germline V gene sequence: CDR1 SNHLY, CDR2 FYNNEI. The germline V and J ends were trimmed by 4 bases and 3 bases, with 15 bases remaining between them.

This chain's CDR3 is CASSLVAGGSYEQYF. The CDR3 coding sequence is TGTGCCAGCAGCTTAGTAGCAGGGGGTTCCTACGAGCAGTACTTC. V and J are TRBV7-2 and TRBJ2-7; 7 nucleotides line up with TRBD1. CDR1 is SGHTA, CDR2 FQGNSA, per germline. The CDR3 sequence is 15 residues long. Trimming removed 1 base from V and 1 base from J; junction bases left unmatched: 4.

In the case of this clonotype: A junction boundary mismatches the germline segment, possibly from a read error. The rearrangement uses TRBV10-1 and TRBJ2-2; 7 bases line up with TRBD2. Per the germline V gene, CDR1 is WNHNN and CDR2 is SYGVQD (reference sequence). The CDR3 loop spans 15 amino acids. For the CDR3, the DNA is TGCCCCAGCAGTGGGGGTCTAGCGTTTGGCGGGGGGCTGTTTTTT. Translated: CPSSGGLAFGGGLFF.

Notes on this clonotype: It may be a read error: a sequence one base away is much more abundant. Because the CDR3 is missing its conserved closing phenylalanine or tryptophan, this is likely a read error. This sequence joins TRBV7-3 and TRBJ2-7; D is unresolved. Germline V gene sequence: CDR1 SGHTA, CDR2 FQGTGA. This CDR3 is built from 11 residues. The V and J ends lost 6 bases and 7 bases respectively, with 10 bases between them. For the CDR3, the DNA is TGTGCCAGCAGTCCATCTAGGGAGCAGTACTCC. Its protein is CASSPSREQYS.

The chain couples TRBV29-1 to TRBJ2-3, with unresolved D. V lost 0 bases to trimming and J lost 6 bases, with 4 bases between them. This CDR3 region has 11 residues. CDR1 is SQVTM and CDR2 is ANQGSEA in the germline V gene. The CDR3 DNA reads TGCAGCGTTGAAGAGGGGGATACGCAGTATTTT. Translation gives CSVEEGDTQYF.

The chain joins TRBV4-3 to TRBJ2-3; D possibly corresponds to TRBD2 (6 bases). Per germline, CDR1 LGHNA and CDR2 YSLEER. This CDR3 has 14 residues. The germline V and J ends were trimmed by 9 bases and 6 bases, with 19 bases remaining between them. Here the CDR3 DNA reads TGCGCCAGTGCCGCGGGGACCATCTCTGATACGCAGTATTTT. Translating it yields CASAAGTISDTQYF.

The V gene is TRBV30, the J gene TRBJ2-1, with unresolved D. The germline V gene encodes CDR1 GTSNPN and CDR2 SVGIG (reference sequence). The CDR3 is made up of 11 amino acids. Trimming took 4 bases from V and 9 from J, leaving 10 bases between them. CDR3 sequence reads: CAWMIRAEQFF. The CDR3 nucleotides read TGTGCCTGGATGATAAGGGCTGAGCAGTTCTTC.

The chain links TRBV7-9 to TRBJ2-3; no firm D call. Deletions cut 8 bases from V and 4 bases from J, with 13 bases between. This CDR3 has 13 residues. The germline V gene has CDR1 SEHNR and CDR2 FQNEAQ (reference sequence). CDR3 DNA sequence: TGTGCCAGCGGGCAGTACGGCTCAGATACGCAGTATTTT. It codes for CASGQYGSDTQYF.

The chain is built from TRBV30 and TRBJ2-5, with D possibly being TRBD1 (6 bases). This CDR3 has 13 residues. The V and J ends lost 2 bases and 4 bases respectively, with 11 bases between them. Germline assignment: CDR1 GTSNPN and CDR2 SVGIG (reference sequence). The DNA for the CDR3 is TGTGCCTGGAGTATACAGGGTCCAGAGACCCAGTACTTC. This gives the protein CAWSIQGPETQYF.

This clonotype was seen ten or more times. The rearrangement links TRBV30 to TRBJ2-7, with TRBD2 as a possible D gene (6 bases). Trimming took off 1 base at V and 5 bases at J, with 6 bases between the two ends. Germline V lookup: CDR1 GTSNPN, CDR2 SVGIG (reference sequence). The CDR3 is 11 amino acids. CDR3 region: CAWSGGDEQYF. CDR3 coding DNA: TGTGCCTGGAGTGGGGGGGACGAGCAGTACTTC.

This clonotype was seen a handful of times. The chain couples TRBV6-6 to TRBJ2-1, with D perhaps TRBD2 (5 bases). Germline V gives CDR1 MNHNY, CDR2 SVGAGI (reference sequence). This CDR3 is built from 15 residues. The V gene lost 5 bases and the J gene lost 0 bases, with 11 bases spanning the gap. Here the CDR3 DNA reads TGTGCCAGCAGTGAGAAACGGGACTCCTACAATGAGCAGTTCTTC. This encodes CASSEKRDSYNEQFF.

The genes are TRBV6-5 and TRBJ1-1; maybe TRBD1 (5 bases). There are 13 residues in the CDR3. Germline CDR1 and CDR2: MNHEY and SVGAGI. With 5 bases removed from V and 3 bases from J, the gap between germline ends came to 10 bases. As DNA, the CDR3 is TGTGCCAGCAGTATACAGGTACACACTGAAGCTTTCTTT. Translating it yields CASSIQVHTEAFF.

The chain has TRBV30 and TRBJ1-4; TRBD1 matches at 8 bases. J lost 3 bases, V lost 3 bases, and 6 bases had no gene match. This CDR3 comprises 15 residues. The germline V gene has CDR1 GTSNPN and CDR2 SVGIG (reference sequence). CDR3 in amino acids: CAWRAGGSANEKLFF. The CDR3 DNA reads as TGTGCCTGGAGGGCAGGGGGCTCGGCTAATGAAAAACTGTTTTTT.